By frequency in the sample, the clone carrying this TCR beta chain is medium-sized. Antigen specificity is unknown. This specimen comes from a study of spatial heterogeneity in lung cancer. Overall study: Detection consistently yielded more beta chains than alpha chains. Unique TCR and UMI combinations averaged more than ten appearances each in raw reads.

Study findings and constraints: Relative to follow-up, resection was when ubiquitous expanded tumor TCRs appeared more in blood.

Sample time point: sample taken at primary tumor resection. Frozen PBMC, nontumor lung or tumor provided whole RNA, which was sequenced unsorted. TCR cDNA molecules were tagged individually, and each one carried a unique molecular identifier. In TCRdb, the 5' RACE reads were re-called with MiXCR into one record per CDR3 protein. The sample has fewer than 7,500 distinct CDR3 sequences, about a fifth seen once; the top ten hold roughly 18%. The origin of this receptor is a female donor with early-stage non-small cell lung cancer. This specimen consisted of PBMCs, obtained at surgery.

The CDR3 sequence: CSAKDRANSPLHF. In DNA form, the CDR3 reads TGCAGTGCTAAAGACAGGGCTAATTCACCCCTCCACTTT. The chain has TRBV20-1 and TRBJ1-6; TRBD1 matches 7 bases. Germline V gene sequence: CDR1 DFQATT, CDR2 SNEGSKA (reference sequence). After removal of 4 bases from V and 6 bases from J, the junction contained 3 bases not matched to a gene. This CDR3 is built from 13 residues.